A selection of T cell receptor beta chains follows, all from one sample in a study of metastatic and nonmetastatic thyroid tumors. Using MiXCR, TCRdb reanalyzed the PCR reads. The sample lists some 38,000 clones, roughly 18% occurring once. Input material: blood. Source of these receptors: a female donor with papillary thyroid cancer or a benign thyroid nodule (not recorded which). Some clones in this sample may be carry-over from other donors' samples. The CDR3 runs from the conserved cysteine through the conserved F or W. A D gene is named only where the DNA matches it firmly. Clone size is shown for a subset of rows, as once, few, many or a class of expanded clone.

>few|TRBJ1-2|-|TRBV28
TGTGCCAGCGACCGGCCTAACTATGGATACACCTTC
CASDRPNYGYTF
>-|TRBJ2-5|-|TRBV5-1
TGCGCCAGCAGCTTATACCCGGGGCAGACACCAGGGGCCCAGTACTTC
CASSLYPGQTPGAQYF
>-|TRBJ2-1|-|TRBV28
TGTGCCAGCGGGATAGAGGGTGAGCAGTTCTTC
CASGIEGEQFF
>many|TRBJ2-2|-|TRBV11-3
TGTGCCAGCAGCTTAGGGAGGGGGACGGGGCCGAACACCGGGGAGCTGTTTTTT
CASSLGRGTGPNTGELFF
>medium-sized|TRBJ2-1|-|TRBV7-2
TGTGCCAGCAGCTTAGAGGATGTCTACAATGAGCAGTTCTTC
CASSLEDVYNEQFF
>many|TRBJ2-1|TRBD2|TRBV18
TGTGCCAGCTCGTCGAGACTAGCGGGAACCCGGGGTGAGCAGTTCTTC
CASSSRLAGTRGEQFF
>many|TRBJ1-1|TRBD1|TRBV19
TGTGCTAGTAGTGAAACCGGGACAGGGGGCACTGAAGCTTTCTTT
CASSETGTGGTEAFF
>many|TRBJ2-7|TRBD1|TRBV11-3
TGTGCCAGCAGCTTAGATCGGGGACAGGAAGGACACGAGCAGTACTTC
CASSLDRGQEGHEQYF
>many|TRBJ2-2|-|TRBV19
TGTGCCACCTCCCAACTAGCCAACACCGGGGAGCTGTTTTTT
CATSQLANTGELFF
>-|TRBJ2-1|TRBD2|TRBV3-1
TGTGCCAGCACTTCGACTAGCGGGAGCTCTGAGCAGTTCTTC
CASTSTSGSSEQFF
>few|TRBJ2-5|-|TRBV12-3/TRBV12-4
TGTGCCAGCAGTACGGGGGGCCGCCAAGAGACCCAGTACTTC
CASSTGGRQETQYF
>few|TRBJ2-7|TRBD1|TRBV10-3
TGTGCCATCAGCCCACAGGACAGGGATTCGTACGAGCAGTACTTC
CAISPQDRDSYEQYF
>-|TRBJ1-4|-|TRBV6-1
TGTGCCAGCAGTCGTCAGCTCCATGGTAATGAAAAACTGTTTTTT
CASSRQLHGNEKLFF
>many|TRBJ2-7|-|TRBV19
TGTGCCAGTAGTATCTTAGTCAGGGGAAGATACGAGCAGTACTTC
CASSILVRGRYEQYF
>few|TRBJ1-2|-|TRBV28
TGTGCCAGCATGGTTGAAGAACTCTACACCTTC
CASMVEELYTF
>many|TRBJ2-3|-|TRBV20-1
TGCAGTGCTAGCACAGGGGGTCGGGAGACTAGCGGCTCAGATACGCAGTATTTT
CSASTGGRETSGSDTQYF
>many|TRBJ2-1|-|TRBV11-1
TGTGCCAGCAGTTCCACCGACGGTGCCTCCTACAATGAGCAGTTCTTC
CASSSTDGASYNEQFF
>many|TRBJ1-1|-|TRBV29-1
TGCAGCGCCGGGGACACTTTGAACACTGAAGCTTTCTTT
CSAGDTLNTEAFF
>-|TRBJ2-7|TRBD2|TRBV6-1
TGTGCCAGCAGTGAAAGCCTAGCGGGAGGCTCTTACGAGCAGTACTTC
CASSESLAGGSYEQYF
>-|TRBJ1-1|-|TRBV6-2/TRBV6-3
TGTGCCAGCAGTACATCGATGAACACTGAAGCTTTCTTT
CASSTSMNTEAFF
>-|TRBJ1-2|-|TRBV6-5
TGTGCCAGCAGTTACGAGGCATGGGATGGCTACACCTTC
CASSYEAWDGYTF
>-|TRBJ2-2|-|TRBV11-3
TGTGCCAGCAGCTTAAATCCTACCGGGGAGCTGTTTTTT
CASSLNPTGELFF
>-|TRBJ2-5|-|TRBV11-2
TGTGCCAGCAGCTCATCTTCAAACCTTGGAGAGACCCAGTACTTC
CASSSSSNLGETQYF
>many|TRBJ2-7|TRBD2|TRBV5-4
TGTGCCACCCAGACTAGCGCCACTTCGGGGGAGCAGTACTTC
CATQTSATSGEQYF
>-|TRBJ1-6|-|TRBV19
TGTGCCAGTACCCCAACGGGGTCAGGCAATTCACCCCTCCACTTT
CASTPTGSGNSPLHF
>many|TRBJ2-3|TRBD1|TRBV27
TGTGCCAGCAGTAGGACAGGTACCACAGATACGCAGTATTTT
CASSRTGTTDTQYF
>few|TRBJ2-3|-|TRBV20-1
TGCATTGGGGCTGGATCCCGAACACTCTATACGCAGTATTTT
CIGAGSRTLYTQYF
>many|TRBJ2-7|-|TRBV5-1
TGCGCCAGCAGCTTGGGTTATACTAGCCGATACTCCTACGAGCAGTACTTC
CASSLGYTSRYSYEQYF
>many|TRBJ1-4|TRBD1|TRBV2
TGTGCCAGCAGTGAAGCGTTGGGGACAGGGGGAGAAAAACTGTTTTTT
CASSEALGTGGEKLFF
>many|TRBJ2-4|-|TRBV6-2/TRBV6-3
TGTGCCAGCAGAAGTGTAAAAGTAAACATTCAGTACTTC
CASRSVKVNIQYF
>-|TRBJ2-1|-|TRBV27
TGTGCCAGCAGTTTAAGTGGGCCATGGTGCGGGAATGAGCAGTTCTTC
CASSLSGPWCGNEQFF
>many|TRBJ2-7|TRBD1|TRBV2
TGTGCCAGCAAGGGACAGACCTACGAGCAGTACTTC
CASKGQTYEQYF
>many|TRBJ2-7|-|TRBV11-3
TGTGCCAGCAGCTTAGGCCGGCGAGCAGGGCTAAGCTCCTACGAGCAGTACTTC
CASSLGRRAGLSSYEQYF
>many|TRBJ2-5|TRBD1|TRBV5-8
TGTGCCAGCAGCTTTGACAGGGGGCGCGGAGAGACCCAGTACTTC
CASSFDRGRGETQYF
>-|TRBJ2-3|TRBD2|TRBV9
TGTGCCAGCTCCTCGGCGGGGGGCGGGAAAGATACGCAGTATTTT
CASSSAGGGKDTQYF
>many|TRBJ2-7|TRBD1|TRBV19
TGTGCCAGTACCTATTTGACAGGGTACCCCTACTACGAGCAGTACTTC
CASTYLTGYPYYEQYF
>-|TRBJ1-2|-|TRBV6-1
TGTGCCAGCAGCGCATCAGGGAGTAACTATGGCTACACCTTC
CASSASGSNYGYTF
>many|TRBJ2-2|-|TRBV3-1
TGTGCCAGCAGCCTTACAACGAACACCGGGGAGCTGTTTTTT
CASSLTTNTGELFF